These T cell receptor beta chains were read from a single sample in a study of cytomegalovirus exposure and HLA in healthy donors. The protocol was immunoSEQ multiplex PCR, while the TCRdb copy is restricted to in-frame clones and leaves out a portion. The data show about 86,000 clones, with over 60% seen just once and approximately 5.7% held by the top ten. The sequenced sample consisted of PBMCs. These receptors were obtained from a female donor in good health and CMV-seronegative. Each CDR3 is given with its conserved first and last residue. D genes are given only for firm matches. The size of a clone is reported for some rows only, either as once, few or many, or as a class for expanded clones.

D gene	J gene	V gene	clone size	CDR3 protein	CDR3 DNA
TRBD2	TRBJ2-7	TRBV7-8	once	CASSRTGTSGRVTYEQYF	TGTGCCAGCAGCCGCACCGGGACTAGCGGGAGGGTCACCTACGAGCAGTACTTC
TRBD1	TRBJ2-7	TRBV6-4	.	CASSPPDRVAIQNEYEQYF	TGTGCCAGCAGTCCACCCGACAGGGTCGCCATACAGAACGAATACGAGCAGTACTTC
.	TRBJ2-1	TRBV29-1	.	CSAGKDNEQFF	TGCAGCGCCGGGAAGGACAATGAGCAGTTCTTC
TRBD2	TRBJ2-1	TRBV6-4	.	CASRGLAGEINEQFF	TGTGCCAGCAGAGGACTAGCGGGAGAAATAAATGAGCAGTTCTTC
.	TRBJ1-5	TRBV2	.	CASSVSRGDQPQHF	TGTGCCAGCAGTGTTTCAAGGGGCGATCAGCCCCAGCATTTT
.	TRBJ2-2	TRBV5-4	.	CASSIMGGNTGELFF	TGTGCCAGCAGCATAATGGGGGGGAACACCGGGGAGCTGTTTTTT
TRBD2	TRBJ2-1	TRBV5-4	.	CASSPTSGNEQFF	TGTGCCAGCAGCCCGACTAGCGGCAATGAGCAGTTCTTC
.	TRBJ1-6	TRBV2	.	CASSEPRGGNSPLHF	TGTGCCAGCAGTGAACCCAGAGGGGGTAATTCACCCCTCCACTTT
.	TRBJ1-6	TRBV15	.	CATSRDRDAAKSPLHF	TGTGCCACCAGCAGAGATCGCGATGCCGCGAAGTCACCCCTCCACTTT
.	TRBJ2-3	TRBV6-6	few	CASSYPPDTQYF	TGTGCCAGCAGTTACCCTCCGGATACGCAGTATTTT
TRBD2	TRBJ2-1	TRBV5-1	.	CASSLAPLLADNEQFF	TGCGCCAGCAGCTTGGCACCGCTACTAGCGGACAATGAGCAGTTCTTC
TRBD1	TRBJ2-2	TRBV25-1	.	CASSFTGGTGELFF	TGTGCCAGCAGTTTTACAGGGGGGACCGGGGAGCTGTTTTTT
.	TRBJ2-2	TRBV27	few	CASSIKVVVGELFF	TGTGCCAGCAGTATAAAAGTAGTAGTCGGGGAGCTGTTTTTT
TRBD1	TRBJ1-2	TRBV30	.	CAWSLRTGVYGYTF	TGTGCCTGGAGTTTGCGGACAGGCGTCTATGGCTACACCTTC
TRBD2	TRBJ2-7	TRBV4-2	.	CASRGLAGVYEQYF	TGTGCCAGCAGGGGACTAGCGGGGGTCTACGAGCAGTACTTC
TRBD1	TRBJ2-7	TRBV27	.	CASSYLTGGTGIYEQYF	TGTGCCAGCAGTTACCTTACAGGGGGAACAGGGATCTACGAGCAGTACTTC
.	TRBJ1-1	TRBV18	once	CASSPTGSRTEAFF	TGTGCCAGCTCACCAACGGGATCTAGAACTGAAGCTTTCTTT
.	TRBJ1-5	TRBV30	.	CAWSVRGGNQPQHF	TGTGCCTGGAGTGTGCGGGGTGGCAATCAGCCCCAGCATTTT
TRBD1	TRBJ1-5	TRBV5-8	few	CASSSGQGWNQPQHF	TGTGCCAGCAGCTCAGGACAGGGTTGGAATCAGCCCCAGCATTTT
.	TRBJ2-2	TRBV4-3	.	CASSLGGGGLTGELFF	TGCGCCAGCAGCCTCGGAGGGGGGGGACTCACCGGGGAGCTGTTTTTT
.	TRBJ2-1	TRBV7-6	.	CASSFSNEQFF	TGTGCCAGCAGCTTTAGCAATGAGCAGTTCTTC
.	TRBJ2-5	TRBV6-1	.	CASSETRETQYF	TGTGCCAGCAGTGAAACCAGAGAGACCCAGTACTTC
TRBD2	TRBJ2-5	TRBV7-6	.	CASSAPGLGETQYF	TGTGCCAGCAGCGCCCCGGGACTAGGCGAGACCCAGTACTTC
.	TRBJ2-6	TRBV7-6	.	CASSLSHAGSSGANVLTF	TGTGCCAGCAGCTTATCCCACGCAGGCTCCTCTGGGGCCAACGTCCTGACTTTC
.	TRBJ2-1	TRBV7-3	.	CASSPGNTYNEQFF	TGTGCCAGCAGCCCGGGAAACACCTACAATGAGCAGTTCTTC
TRBD2	TRBJ2-1	TRBV29-1	.	CSVGTSGSVGNEQFF	TGCAGCGTTGGGACTAGCGGGAGTGTAGGCAATGAGCAGTTCTTC
.	TRBJ1-1	TRBV10-1	.	CASSEWTAPRRNTEAFF	TGCGCCAGCAGTGAGTGGACAGCCCCCCGGAGGAACACTGAAGCTTTCTTT
TRBD2	TRBJ2-7	TRBV5-1	.	CASSLGLALNSYEQYF	TGCGCCAGCAGCCTGGGACTAGCACTAAACTCCTACGAGCAGTACTTC
TRBD2	TRBJ2-4	TRBV4-2	.	CASSQDGIAGGLAKNIQYF	TGTGCCAGCAGCCAAGATGGGATAGCGGGGGGATTAGCCAAAAACATTCAGTACTTC
TRBD1	TRBJ1-4	TRBV6-1	.	CASSVQDREKLFF	TGTGCCAGCAGTGTTCAGGACAGGGAAAAACTGTTTTTT
.	TRBJ1-2	TRBV7-9	.	CASTRRTDNYGYTF	TGTGCCAGCACCCGGAGGACGGACAACTATGGCTACACCTTC
.	TRBJ1-1	TRBV6-4	.	CASSDTTATGGRVEAFF	TGTGCCAGCAGTGACACTACCGCGACAGGCGGGAGGGTTGAAGCTTTCTTT
TRBD1	TRBJ2-2	TRBV25-1	.	CASSEFPTGTDYTGELFF	TGTGCCAGCAGTGAATTCCCAACCGGGACAGACTACACCGGGGAGCTGTTTTTT
TRBD2	TRBJ2-2	TRBV11-2	few	CASSLWTSGNTGELFF	TGTGCCAGCAGCCTCTGGACTAGCGGCAACACCGGGGAGCTGTTTTTT
TRBD1	TRBJ1-5	TRBV2	.	CASSPGQGHNQPQHF	TGTGCCAGCAGTCCTGGACAGGGTCACAATCAGCCCCAGCATTTT
.	TRBJ2-1	TRBV1	.	CTSSQGRPGLAGGGGYNEQFF	TGCACCAGCAGCCAAGGGCGTCCGGGACTAGCGGGAGGGGGCGGCTACAATGAGCAGTTCTTC
.	TRBJ1-2	TRBV6-5	.	CASSYGLNYGYTF	TGTGCCAGCAGTTACGGGCTTAACTATGGCTACACCTTC
TRBD1	TRBJ2-1	TRBV19	.	CASIRTGNNEQFF	TGTGCCAGTATTCGGACAGGGAATAATGAGCAGTTCTTC
.	TRBJ2-1	TRBV18	.	CASSPRVNEQFF	TGTGCCAGCTCCCCAAGAGTCAATGAGCAGTTCTTC
.	TRBJ1-1	TRBV5-1	few	CASSYGHQMNTEAFF	TGCGCCAGCAGCTACGGACACCAAATGAACACTGAAGCTTTCTTT
.	TRBJ1-1	TRBV27	.	CASSLSGTPNTEAFF	TGTGCCAGCAGTTTATCCGGGACACCGAACACTGAAGCTTTCTTT
.	TRBJ2-3	TRBV7-2	.	CASSLVGRSGDTQYF	TGTGCCAGCAGCTTAGTCGGCAGGTCAGGGGATACGCAGTATTTT
.	TRBJ2-4	TRBV2	.	CASSETSPFNIQYF	TGTGCCAGCAGTGAGACATCTCCTTTCAACATTCAGTACTTC
TRBD1	TRBJ2-5	TRBV7-2	.	CASSQDRANQETQYF	TGTGCCAGCAGCCAGGACAGGGCCAACCAAGAGACCCAGTACTTC